The 28 T cell receptor beta chains presented below share a single source sample, sequenced in a study of blood T cells in healthy people across ages (dated by TCRdb to between 2015 and 2016). Receptor amplification or capture employed 5' RACE. The reads were generated on an Illumina HiSeq 2500. The second PCR ran for about 7 to 11 cycles and used a J-beta primer mix along with a sample-barcoded 5' primer. TCRdb handled the public reads itself, with Q25 trimming in fastp and clone calling in MiXCR, and kept productive beta chains. CDR3 protein duplicates are merged, each entry listing the most common genes and DNA. The table for this sample lists about 1,800,000 distinct CDR3 sequences; under 30% of them were counted only once. The ten largest account for around 7.7% of the sample. The sequencing sample was made of blood. The receptor set was obtained from a woman younger than 45 in good health.

The chain is built from TRBV20-1 and TRBJ2-2; D may be TRBD1 (5 bases). The CDR3 extends over 14 amino acids. Germline V gene lookup returns CDR1 DFQATT and CDR2 SNEGSKA (reference sequence). Trimming stripped 1 base from V and 8 bases from J, with 14 bases between. The CDR3 DNA is TGCAGTGCTAGAGCCCGACAGTCAGTAGGGGAGCTGTTTTTT. The encoded protein is CSARARQSVGELFF.

The gene calls are TRBV11-2 and TRBJ2-2, with D unclear. The CDR3 consists of 14 residues. Trimming shortened V by 1 base and J by 2 bases, and 5 bases separated the two germline ends. Germline loops: CDR1 SGHAT, CDR2 FQNNGV. This CDR3 reads CASSLAINTGELFF. CDR3 bases: TGTGCCAGCAGCTTAGCTATTAACACCGGGGAGCTGTTTTTT.

The table lists this clonotype with a few counts. The chain recombines TRBV20-1 with TRBJ1-2; 10 positions agree with TRBD1. V dropped 7 bases and J dropped 4; count of bases not matched to a gene: 6. In germline, CDR1 is DFQATT, CDR2 SNEGSKA (reference sequence). The CDR3 has 13 amino acids. CDR3 protein: CSVSGTGVYGYTF. CDR3 sequence (DNA): TGCAGTGTGAGCGGGACAGGGGTCTATGGCTACACCTTC.

The chain joins TRBV28 to TRBJ2-1, with D uncertain. The V and J ends lost 6 bases and 10 bases respectively, with 13 bases between them. The V gene's germline CDR1 is MDHEN and CDR2 SYDVKM. The CDR3 is 12 amino acids. This chain's CDR3 is CASRTYELEQFF. CDR3 sequence (DNA): TGTGCCAGCAGAACTTACGAGCTCGAGCAGTTCTTC.

This CDR3 is CASSSPGTGGGDEQFF. CDR3 coding DNA: TGTGCCAGCAGTTCCCCCGGGACAGGGGGCGGCGATGAGCAGTTCTTC. This chain joins TRBV28 and TRBJ2-1, with TRBD1 matching over 12 bases. The CDR3 runs 16 residues. Germline CDR1 MDHEN, CDR2 SYDVKM. With 4 bases clipped from V and 8 bases from J, the junction kept 9 bases outside the gene matches. Together with reference TRBV28 and TRBJ2-1, the CDR3 gives the full variable domain: DVKVTQSSRYLVKRTGEKVFLECVQDMDHENMFWYRQDPGLGLRLIYFSYDVKMKEKGDIPEGYSVSREKKERFSLILESASTNQTSMYLCASSSPGTGGGDEQFFGPGTRLTVL.

This rearrangement joins TRBV6-5 to TRBJ1-1; D is uncertain. The V end lost 4 bases, the J end lost 3 bases, and 15 bases lay between the germline ends. Germline CDR1 is MNHEY and CDR2 is SVGAGI. The CDR3 has 15 amino acids. The CDR3 spells CASSWSRVLDTEAFF. The CDR3 nucleotides read TGTGCCAGCAGTTGGAGCCGGGTTTTGGACACTGAAGCTTTCTTT.

The chain links TRBV24-1 to TRBJ2-3; TRBD2 aligns across 9 bases. This CDR3 is 13 amino acids long. CDR1 KGHDR and CDR2 SFDVKD come from the germline V gene. With 9 bases clipped from V and 4 bases from J, the junction kept 4 bases outside the gene matches. CDR3 sequence (DNA): TGTGCCACCCGCGGGGGGGCCGCAGATACGCAGTATTTT. It yields the protein CATRGGAADTQYF.

This clonotype occurred many times. The chain couples TRBV7-2 to TRBJ2-7; D is ambiguous. The CDR3 has 12 residues. Trimming pared 1 base from V and 9 bases from J, leaving 10 bases between. CDR1 is SGHTA and CDR2 is FQGNSA in the germline V gene. CDR3 residues: CASSLVTTSQYF. The CDR3 DNA reads TGTGCCAGCAGCTTAGTAACCACGTCGCAGTACTTC.

This clonotype has only a few counts. The genes are TRBV3-1 and TRBJ2-1, with TRBD2 as a possible D gene (5 bases). The CDR3 runs to 15 residues. Germline lookup yields CDR1 LGHDT and CDR2 YNNKEL (reference sequence). The V end was cut by 3 bases, the J end by 7 bases, with 16 bases between. The CDR3 DNA reads as TGTGCCAGCAGCCAGGCGACTATTGGAGGTAATGAGCAGTTCTTC. Its protein product is CASSQATIGGNEQFF.

The chain links TRBV27 to TRBJ2-3; D may be TRBD2 (5 bases). Trimming shortened V by 5 bases and J by 2 bases, and 14 bases separated the two germline ends. CDR1 and CDR2 from the germline V gene are MNHEY and SMNVEV (reference sequence). The CDR3 loop spans 15 amino acids. Here the CDR3 DNA reads TGTGCCAGCAGTGTACTAGGAAAAATCACAGATACGCAGTATTTT. Amino acid sequence: CASSVLGKITDTQYF.

This clonotype has only a few counts. This rearrangement joins TRBV3-1 to TRBJ2-5, with D maybe TRBD2 (5 bases). V was pared by 3 bases and J by 1 base, with 18 bases between. Germline V gene lookup returns CDR1 LGHDT and CDR2 YNNKEL (reference sequence). The CDR3 is 17 amino acids. This CDR3 reads CASSQWSQRVPQETQYF. Here the CDR3 DNA reads TGTGCCAGCAGCCAGTGGTCCCAGAGGGTCCCCCAAGAGACCCAGTACTTC.

This chain links TRBV6-1 with TRBJ1-2; D ambiguous. The CDR3 has 13 residues. CDR1 is MNHNS, CDR2 SASEGT, per germline. The ends were cut back, 1 base at V and 8 bases at J, with 11 bases in the middle. The CDR3 loop is CASSEEGLEGYTF. As DNA, the CDR3 is TGTGCCAGCAGTGAAGAGGGCCTAGAGGGCTACACCTTC.

This clonotype was observed a handful of times. The rearrangement uses TRBV12-3 or TRBV12-4 and TRBJ1-2; D might be TRBD1 (5 bases). The V gene lost 6 bases and the J gene lost 6 bases, with 20 bases spanning the gap. This CDR3 comprises 15 residues. CDR3: CASSHNGGKGNGYTF. The CDR3, as DNA: TGTGCCAGCAGCCATAACGGGGGGAAAGGGAATGGCTACACCTTC.

This clonotype showed up just a few times. This chain uses TRBV20-1 with TRBJ1-2; D is uncertain. V was clipped by 0 bases and J by 3 bases, with 8 bases between them. Germline CDR1 is DFQATT and CDR2 is SNEGSKA (reference sequence). CDR3 length: 13 residues. The CDR3 DNA is TGCAGTGCTAGAGACAGGCTACACTATGGCTACACCTTC. Translated: CSARDRLHYGYTF.

This clonotype has only a few counts. This chain connects TRBV5-1 to TRBJ2-7, with D possibly being TRBD1 or TRBD2 (6 bases each). The CDR3 is made up of 18 amino acids. V lost 0 bases to trimming and J lost 0 bases, with 19 bases between them. From germline, CDR1 is SGHRS and CDR2 YFSETQ. The CDR3 reads CASSLGIGGQLSSYEQYF. The CDR3 bases are TGCGCCAGCAGCTTGGGGATAGGGGGGCAGTTAAGCTCCTACGAGCAGTACTTC.

V gene TRBV12-3 or TRBV12-4 combines with J gene TRBJ1-5; 7 positions match TRBD1. The length of the CDR3 is 13 residues. Germline trimming cut 6 bases from V and 11 bases from J; bases unmatched to any gene: 10. This CDR3 reads CASRKQGSSAQHF. Here the CDR3 DNA reads TGTGCCAGCAGAAAACAGGGGTCCTCGGCCCAGCATTTT.

The chain recombines TRBV2 with TRBJ2-7; D is unclear. With 7 bases removed from V and 2 bases from J, the gap between germline ends came to 12 bases. CDR1 and CDR2 from the germline V gene are SNHLY and FYNNEI. The length of the CDR3 is 13 residues. CDR3 DNA sequence: TGTGCCAGCATTGAGAAATTAGCCTACGAGCAGTACTTC. Translating it yields CASIEKLAYEQYF.

This clonotype was recorded a few times. The chain joins TRBV2 to TRBJ1-6; no reliable D call. CDR3 size: 16 residues. Germline lookup yields CDR1 SNHLY and CDR2 FYNNEI. Trimming shortened V by 4 bases and J by 5 bases, and 15 bases separated the two germline ends. CDR3 in amino acids: CASSGGSPANNSPLHF. CDR3 bases: TGTGCCAGCAGTGGAGGGTCGCCAGCCAATAATTCACCCCTCCACTTT.

As for this clonotype: A read error is possible here, since a much larger clone lies one base away. This chain joins TRBV7-2 and TRBJ2-1; 7 nucleotides agree with TRBD2. Germline CDR1 SGHTA, CDR2 FQGNSA. V gave up 5 bases and J gave up 13 bases; unmatched junction bases: 14. The CDR3 contains 14 residues. This CDR3 is CASSPGLRRETQFF. DNA for the CDR3: TGTGCCAGCAGCCCGGGACTGCGGCGGGAGACCCAGTTCTTC.

This clonotype has just a few counts. Just one base apart from a much larger clone, this may be a read error. The rearrangement joins TRBV29-1 to TRBJ2-3; D might be TRBD2 (6 bases). V was clipped by 7 bases and J by 5 bases, with 16 bases between them. The CDR3 is 13 residues long. Germline loops: CDR1 SQVTM, CDR2 ANQGSEA. This CDR3 reads CSGAGGSGDTQYF. DNA of the CDR3: TGCAGCGGGGCCGGGGGAAGCGGAGATACGCAGTATTTT.

As concerns this clonotype: This may arise from a read error, as a much more abundant clone is one base away. The genes are TRBV7-2 and TRBJ1-1; D uncertain. V shed 3 bases and J shed 4 bases, with 12 bases lying between them. Germline loops: CDR1 SGHTA, CDR2 FQGNSA. CDR3 length: 14 amino acids. CDR3 loop: CASSLYHQSTEAFF. For the CDR3, the DNA is TGTGCCAGCAGCTTGTACCATCAGAGCACTGAAGCTTTCTTT.

This clonotype showed up just a few times. This rearrangement joins TRBV12-3 or TRBV12-4 to TRBJ1-4; D is perhaps TRBD1 (5 bases). CDR3 length: 12 residues. V was clipped by 7 bases and J by 8 bases, with 11 bases between them. In DNA form, the CDR3 reads TGTGCCAGCAACCAAGGGGAGGAAAAACTGTTTTTT. This codes for CASNQGEEKLFF.

This clonotype was seen more than once but under ten times. The chain links TRBV20-1 to TRBJ2-3; no clear D gene. This CDR3 contains 12 residues. Per the germline V gene, CDR1 is DFQATT and CDR2 is SNEGSKA (reference sequence). The V end lost 1 base, the J end lost 6 bases, and 8 bases lay between the germline ends. The CDR3 here is CSARGSQDTQYF. The CDR3 DNA is TGCAGTGCTAGAGGGTCTCAGGATACGCAGTATTTT.

V is TRBV6-2 or TRBV6-3 and J is TRBJ1-5, with 9 bases lining up with TRBD1. V gave up 6 bases and J gave up 4 bases; unmatched junction bases: 13. CDR3 size: 17 residues. Per the germline V gene, CDR1 is MNHEY and CDR2 is SVGEGT. CDR3 nucleotide sequence: TGTGCCAGCAGCTTCGTTGCCGGGACAGGGAAGAATCAGCCCCAGCATTTT. Protein sequence: CASSFVAGTGKNQPQHF.

This rearrangement joins TRBV5-1 to TRBJ2-5; D is perhaps TRBD1 (5 bases). The DNA end is more similar to TRBJ2-7, so the J call may be wrong. Germline CDR1 SGHRS, CDR2 YFSETQ. The CDR3 extends over 14 amino acids. The DNA of the CDR3 is TGCGCCAGCAGCCCCCTAGAACAGGCTTACGAGCAGTACTTC. Its protein is CASSPLEQAYEQYF.

This chain links TRBV5-1 with TRBJ2-1, with 7 bases fitting TRBD2. Germline-derived CDR1 and CDR2 are SGHRS and YFSETQ. The CDR3 contains 16 residues. The ends lost 0 bases at V and 0 bases at J; junction bases unmatched: 3. The CDR3 bases are TGCGCCAGCAGCTTGGATCCGGGGGGCTCCTACAATGAGCAGTTCTTC. Amino acids: CASSLDPGGSYNEQFF.

The chain uses TRBV6-1 and TRBJ1-1, with D perhaps matching TRBD2 (6 bases). The closer fit of TRBJ2-1 to the DNA end suggests the J call may be wrong. Germline-derived CDR1 and CDR2 are MNHNS and SASEGT. The CDR3 runs 16 residues. The CDR3 region is CASKWDWGGDTLKQFF. Here the CDR3 DNA reads TGTGCCAGCAAATGGGACTGGGGCGGAGACACACTGAAGCAGTTCTTC.

The chain couples TRBV2 to TRBJ2-3, with a weak D call TRBD2 (6 bases). The CDR3 runs 11 residues. The germline gives CDR1 SNHLY, CDR2 FYNNEI. Deletions cut 11 bases from V and 6 bases from J, with 12 bases between. DNA of the CDR3: TGTGCCCGGGGGATTTCGGATACGCAGTATTTT. Translation gives CARGISDTQYF. The full variable domain, its missing parts supplied by reference TRBV2 and TRBJ2-3, is EPEVTQTPSHQVTQMGQEVILRCVPISNHLYFYWYRQILGQKVEFLVSFYNNEISEKSEIFDDQFSVERPDGSNFTLKIRSTKLEDSAMYFCARGISDTQYFGPGTRLTVL.